These 29 T cell receptor beta chains originate from one sample sequenced in a study of metastatic and nonmetastatic thyroid tumors. Each patient came to thyroid surgery without any prior treatment (of any kind). TCRdb re-clonotyped the PCR reads through MiXCR. The data contain roughly 70,000 clones, 18% of them seen just once; the ten biggest clones take up roughly 13%. Sequencing was performed on blood. The receptors were sampled from a female donor with papillary thyroid cancer or a benign thyroid nodule (not recorded which). Some clones in this sample may be carry-over from other donors' samples.

This clone occurred a few times. V gene TRBV20-1 combines with J gene TRBJ2-1, with 9 bases lining up with TRBD2. Trimming removed 1 base from V and 0 bases from J; junction bases left unmatched: 1. The germline V gene has CDR1 DFQATT and CDR2 SNEGSKA (reference sequence). The CDR3 is made up of 15 amino acids. The CDR3: CSARGLADSYNEQFF. CDR3 in DNA: TGCAGTGCTAGAGGACTAGCGGACTCCTACAATGAGCAGTTCTTC.

The V and J genes are TRBV7-2 and TRBJ2-5, with D possibly matching TRBD1 (5 bases). Per germline, CDR1 SGHTA and CDR2 FQGNSA. CDR3 length: 15 amino acids. Trimming took 0 bases from V and 2 from J, leaving 10 bases between them. The CDR3 nucleotides are TGTGCCAGCAGCTTAGCCAGGGTGGAGCAAGAGACCCAGTACTTC. Protein: CASSLARVEQETQYF.

Remarks on this clone: The same CDR3 is also encoded by other DNA sequences in this sample. The chain carries TRBV28 and TRBJ1-2; the match to TRBD1 covers 7 bases. This CDR3 comprises 14 residues. With V trimmed by 7 bases and J by 0 bases, 5 bases remained unmatched. Germline-derived CDR1 and CDR2 are MDHEN and SYDVKM. CDR3 protein: CASTPGTANYGYTF. CDR3 coding DNA: TGTGCCAGCACCCCCGGGACAGCTAACTATGGCTACACCTTC.

This clone was detected many times. V and J are TRBV5-1 and TRBJ1-1; D is possibly TRBD1 (5 bases). Trimming removed 7 bases from V and 6 bases from J, with 16 bases in between. CDR1 is SGHRS and CDR2 is YFSETQ in the germline V gene. The CDR3 is 13 amino acids. CDR3 loop: CASSEGRDPEAFF. The CDR3 DNA follows: TGCGCCAGCTCCGAGGGACGGGACCCTGAAGCTTTCTTT.

V gene TRBV6-1 combines with J gene TRBJ1-2; D unresolved. This CDR3 is built from 14 residues. Germline V gives CDR1 MNHNS, CDR2 SASEGT. Trimming removed 7 bases at V and 4 bases at J, with 16 bases between. CDR3 sequence reads: CASKTTRTGYGYTF. The CDR3 DNA sequence: TGTGCCAGCAAGACGACACGGACCGGCTATGGCTACACCTTC.

This chain connects TRBV18 to TRBJ2-5; D may be TRBD2 (5 bases). V lost 2 bases and J lost 4, with 8 bases in between. Germline V gene lookup returns CDR1 KGHSH and CDR2 LQKENI. The CDR3 extends over 13 amino acids. For the CDR3, the DNA is TGTGCCAGCTCACCATCCCTAGCAGAGACCCAGTACTTC. It translates to CASSPSLAETQYF. The whole variable domain, filled in from reference TRBV18 and TRBJ2-5, reads NAGVMQNPRHLVRRRGQEARLRCSPMKGHSHVYWYRQLPEEGLKFMVYLQKENIIDESGMPKERFSAEFPKEGPSILRIQQVVRGDSAAYFCASSPSLAETQYFGPGTRLLVL.

The V call is TRBV6-2 or TRBV6-3, the J call TRBJ1-2; D gene uncertain. Germline V gene sequence: CDR1 MNHEY, CDR2 SVGEGT. The CDR3 is made up of 17 amino acids. Trimming pared 0 bases from V and 0 bases from J, leaving 14 bases between. The CDR3 DNA follows: TGTGCCAGCAGTTACTCAGACGGGAGCCTATCTAACTATGGCTACACCTTC. Amino acids: CASSYSDGSLSNYGYTF.

This clone has ten or more counts. This sequence joins TRBV29-1 and TRBJ2-2, with unresolved D. The V gene lost 5 bases and the J gene lost 0 bases, with 7 bases spanning the gap. The CDR3 loop spans 13 amino acids. CDR1 is SQVTM and CDR2 is ANQGSEA in the germline V gene. Here the CDR3 reads CSVRFANTGELFF. CDR3 nucleotides: TGCAGCGTTCGATTCGCGAACACCGGGGAGCTGTTTTTT.

The gene calls are TRBV30 and TRBJ2-7; the D is unclear. V dropped 1 base and J dropped 5 bases, with 3 bases sitting between them. Germline loops: CDR1 GTSNPN, CDR2 SVGIG (reference sequence). The CDR3 runs 10 residues. This CDR3 reads CAWSGDEQYF. As DNA, the CDR3 is TGTGCCTGGAGTGGAGACGAGCAGTACTTC.

V gene TRBV11-1 combines with J gene TRBJ2-1; a possible D gene is TRBD2 (6 bases). CDR1 is SGHAT, CDR2 FQDESV, per germline (reference sequence). The germline V and J ends were trimmed by 5 bases and 3 bases, with 14 bases remaining between them. This CDR3 is 15 amino acids long. CDR3 protein: CASSGLAEVYNEQFF. The CDR3 bases are TGTGCCAGCAGCGGATTAGCGGAAGTCTACAATGAGCAGTTCTTC.

CDR3 residues: CASSRGFYEQYF. The CDR3 nucleotides read TGTGCCAGCAGCCGAGGGTTCTACGAGCAGTACTTC. The chain has TRBV3-1 and TRBJ2-7, with D possibly matching TRBD2 (5 bases). V lost 4 bases and J 3 bases, leaving 7 bases between the germline ends. CDR3 size: 12 residues. Germline V gene data show CDR1 as LGHDT and CDR2 as YNNKEL (reference sequence).

This clone came up many times. V and J are TRBV4-1 and TRBJ2-1; 11 bases map to TRBD2. The CDR3 spans 15 residues. J was trimmed by 3 bases and V by 5 bases; bases with no gene match: 3. The V gene's germline CDR1 is MGHRA and CDR2 YSYEKL. CDR3 in DNA: TGCGCCAGCAGCACAACTAGCGGGAGCTACAATGAGCAGTTCTTC. Its translation is CASSTTSGSYNEQFF.

Here the CDR3 reads CASSYLGTGNTEAFF. The CDR3, as DNA: TGTGCCAGCAGTTACCTTGGGACGGGGAACACTGAAGCTTTCTTT. The genes are TRBV6-5 and TRBJ1-1; possible D gene TRBD1, 5 bases. The CDR3 is 15 amino acids. Germline CDR1 and CDR2: MNHEY and SVGAGI. The V end was cut by 2 bases, the J end by 1 base, with 11 bases between.

This chain uses TRBV20-1 with TRBJ1-4; TRBD1 agrees at 7 bases. The trim removed 5 bases at V and 8 bases at J, leaving 8 bases unmatched. CDR1 and CDR2 (germline): DFQATT, SNEGSKA (reference sequence). The length of the CDR3 is 13 residues. The CDR3 DNA sequence: TGCAGTGCTGTGGACAGGCCTCCGGAAAAACTGTTTTTT. It yields the protein CSAVDRPPEKLFF.

This clone was recorded many times. The chain links TRBV13 to TRBJ2-3; D uncertain. This CDR3 contains 14 residues. The ends were cut back, 0 bases at V and 4 bases at J, with 8 bases in the middle. CDR1 is PRHDT, CDR2 FYEKMQ, per germline (reference sequence). The CDR3 region has the DNA TGTGCCAGCAGCTTAGGGATCAAGGCAGATACGCAGTATTTT. Protein: CASSLGIKADTQYF.

This clone was recorded at least ten times. The J gene is TRBJ2-2, the V gene TRBV10-1, with D possibly matching TRBD1 (6 bases). The CDR3 is 15 residues long. Trimming left V 7 bases short and J 2 bases short, with 14 bases between. Looked up from germline, CDR1 is WNHNN and CDR2 is SYGVQD (reference sequence). The CDR3 here is CASTSGADNTGELFF. The CDR3 bases are TGCGCCAGCACCTCAGGGGCGGATAACACCGGGGAGCTGTTTTTT.

Concerning this clone itself: A read error may be the cause here, since a much bigger clone is one base away. The CDR3 sequence: CASSYRGGGTDTQYF. Here the CDR3 DNA reads TGTGCCAGCAGTTACAGGGGGGGTGGCACAGATACGCAGTATTTT. The chain couples TRBV6-6 to TRBJ2-3; a weak D match, TRBD2 (7 bases). The V end was cut by 2 bases, the J end by 1 base, with 10 bases between. Germline V gene sequence: CDR1 MNHNY, CDR2 SVGAGI (reference sequence). The CDR3 extends over 15 amino acids.

This clone was detected many times. The chain carries TRBV13 and TRBJ2-7, with 7 bases identical to TRBD1. Germline V CDR1 and CDR2: PRHDT, FYEKMQ (reference sequence). V was pared by 0 bases and J by 1 base, with 3 bases of the junction left unmatched. The CDR3 totals 15 residues. The CDR3 region is CASSLGGTVSYEQYF. The CDR3 nucleotides are TGTGCCAGCAGCTTAGGCGGGACAGTTTCCTACGAGCAGTACTTC.

This clone has at least ten counts. V usage is TRBV4-1 and J usage is TRBJ2-3, with D unclear. The CDR3 contains 15 residues. Trimming took 4 bases from V and 1 from J, leaving 12 bases between them. Germline values: CDR1 MGHRA, CDR2 YSYEKL. In DNA form, the CDR3 reads TGCGCCAGCAGCCTGGTGGGCCTCGGCACAGATACGCAGTATTTT. It yields the protein CASSLVGLGTDTQYF.

The chain combines TRBV20-1 with TRBJ2-3; possible D gene TRBD1, 5 bases. The germline CDR1 and CDR2 sequences are DFQATT and SNEGSKA (reference sequence). The germline V and J ends were trimmed by 6 bases and 0 bases, with 16 bases remaining between them. This CDR3 contains 15 residues. CDR3 loop: CSAQGHPASTDTQYF. The CDR3 DNA is TGCAGTGCCCAGGGTCACCCTGCTAGCACAGATACGCAGTATTTT.

This clone was seen ten or more times. This rearrangement joins TRBV28 to TRBJ1-4; D unresolved. The CDR3 has 15 amino acids. The germline gives CDR1 MDHEN, CDR2 SYDVKM. V shed 7 bases and J shed 4 bases, with 16 bases lying between them. CDR3 protein: CASTSREEFNEKLFF. The CDR3 bases are TGTGCCAGCACCTCCCGAGAGGAGTTTAATGAAAAACTGTTTTTT.

Many counts were recorded for this clone. The rearrangement joins TRBV30 to TRBJ2-1; no clear D gene. Per germline, CDR1 GTSNPN and CDR2 SVGIG (reference sequence). The CDR3 is 11 amino acids. Deletions cut 5 bases from V and 4 bases from J, with 6 bases between. CDR3 loop: CAWLLYNEQFF. CDR3 nucleotide sequence: TGTGCCTGGTTACTTTACAATGAGCAGTTCTTC.

In its sample, this clone was seen many times. The gene calls are TRBV9 and TRBJ2-7; D perhaps matches TRBD1 (6 bases). Germline V gives CDR1 SGDLS, CDR2 YYNGEE. Trimming removed 0 bases at V and 3 bases at J, with 10 bases between. This CDR3 is 14 amino acids long. CDR3 nucleotide sequence: TGTGCCAGCAGCGTAGAGGACAGACACTACGAGCAGTACTTC. Its translation is CASSVEDRHYEQYF.

This chain links TRBV20-1 with TRBJ1-2; no reliable D call. V gave up 5 bases and J gave up 4 bases, with 20 bases separating them. In germline, CDR1 is DFQATT, CDR2 SNEGSKA (reference sequence). CDR3 length: 15 amino acids. The CDR3 DNA reads TGCAGTGCTCGCCAGCGATCTTGGTGGGGCTATGGCTACACCTTC. The encoded protein is CSARQRSWWGYGYTF.

The chain has TRBV20-1 and TRBJ2-1, with D perhaps matching TRBD1 (5 bases). Germline lookup yields CDR1 DFQATT and CDR2 SNEGSKA (reference sequence). Trimming stripped 2 bases from V and 2 bases from J, with 7 bases between. The CDR3 is 13 residues long. The CDR3 sequence: CSARQGTYNEQFF. The CDR3 coding sequence is TGCAGTGCTAGACAGGGCACCTACAATGAGCAGTTCTTC.

This clone was detected ten times or more. This chain joins TRBV19 and TRBJ1-4; D unresolved. CDR1 LNHDA and CDR2 SQIVND come from the germline V gene (reference sequence). V was pared by 4 bases and J by 5 bases, with 11 bases between. The CDR3 is made up of 14 amino acids. CDR3 amino acids: CASSRKERNEKLFF. In DNA, the CDR3 is TGTGCCAGTAGTAGGAAGGAGCGGAATGAAAAACTGTTTTTT. The entire variable domain, with the rest obtained from reference TRBV19 and TRBJ1-4, is as follows: DGGITQSPKYLFRKEGQNVTLSCEQNLNHDAMYWYRQDPGQGLRLIYYSQIVNDFQKGDIAEGYSVSREKKESFPLTVTSAQKNPTAFYLCASSRKERNEKLFFGSGTQLSVL.

The chain recombines TRBV5-1 with TRBJ2-7, with D perhaps assigned TRBD1 or TRBD2 (6 bases each). This CDR3 has 14 residues. CDR1 is SGHRS, CDR2 YFSETQ, per germline. V gave up 0 bases and J gave up 4 bases, with 11 bases separating them. The CDR3 DNA reads as TGCGCCAGCAGCTTGGATGGGGGGCTTTACGAGCAGTACTTC. This encodes CASSLDGGLYEQYF.

This clone came up many times. The rearrangement joins TRBV28 to TRBJ2-1, with a tentative D call TRBD1 (5 bases). CDR3 length: 15 amino acids. Germline CDR1 MDHEN, CDR2 SYDVKM. Trimming pared 6 bases from V and 5 bases from J, leaving 17 bases between. The CDR3, as DNA: TGTGCCAGCAGGGATTTGGCACCCAGGGACAATGAGCAGTTCTTC. Translating it yields CASRDLAPRDNEQFF.

The table lists this clone with many counts. The gene calls are TRBV12-3 or TRBV12-4 and TRBJ1-4; D perhaps matches TRBD1 (5 bases). Trimming stripped 2 bases from V and 4 bases from J, with 8 bases between. The CDR3 is 14 residues long. DNA for the CDR3: TGTGCCAGCAGTTTATTGACAGTTAATGAAAAACTGTTTTTT. Translating it yields CASSLLTVNEKLFF.